Below, 14 T cell receptor beta chains from the same sample are listed, as sequenced in a study of shared clonotypes between healthy human individuals (dated by TCRdb to 2018 to 2021). Library preparation used the immunoSEQ multiplex PCR assay. The source is immuneACCESS, and TCRdb retained only in-frame sequences with V and J called. Part of the clones is not carried over; for the studies checked, unresolved V genes explain less than half of this, and the remainder is unexplained. Present in this sample are roughly 590,000 clones, roughly 96% of which were seen just once. 0.1% to 0.11% of the sample is held by the ten biggest clonotypes. CD8 naive samples were obtained by positive selection for CCR7 among CD45RO-negative cells, yielding a CD45RA+CCR7+ population from which TemRA cells were excluded. The sequencing sample was made of naive CD8+ T cells sorted from blood. The cell subset or site label, read with the paper, signifies: CD45RA+CCR7+. Receptors were obtained from a woman in her 30s in good health.

V gene TRBV7-9 combines with J gene TRBJ2-7; D uncertain. The ends were cut back, 0 bases at V and 2 bases at J, with 5 bases in the middle. The CDR3 runs to 13 residues. The germline V gene encodes CDR1 SEHNR and CDR2 FQNEAQ (reference sequence). DNA for the CDR3: TGTGCCAGCAGCTTAGCGGCTGCCTACGAGCAGTACTTC. It translates to CASSLAAAYEQYF.

Remarks on this clone: Other DNA sequences of this sample code for an identical CDR3. The V call is TRBV27, the J call TRBJ1-4; D remains unclear. Germline CDR1 MNHEY, CDR2 SMNVEV (reference sequence). The CDR3 runs to 12 residues. Deletions cut 3 bases from V and 7 bases from J, with 6 bases between. The CDR3 loop is CASSFWGEKLFF. The CDR3 DNA reads as TGTGCCAGCAGTTTTTGGGGTGAAAAACTGTTTTTT.

The V gene is TRBV7-9, the J gene TRBJ2-7, with 10 bases fitting TRBD2. The CDR3 is made up of 16 amino acids. Germline CDR1 reads SEHNR; CDR2 reads FQNEAQ (reference sequence). The trim removed 0 bases at V and 0 bases at J, leaving 2 bases unmatched. CDR3 in amino acids: CASSLALAGVSYEQYF. The DNA for the CDR3 is TGTGCCAGCAGCTTAGCGCTAGCGGGAGTCTCCTACGAGCAGTACTTC.

The rearrangement links TRBV5-4 to TRBJ1-1; no reliable D call. Germline loops: CDR1 SGHNT, CDR2 YYREEE (reference sequence). The CDR3 runs to 17 residues. V shed 0 bases and J shed 4 bases, with 19 bases lying between them. The CDR3 region is CASSLVEFNSDGTEAFF. In nucleotides, the CDR3 is TGTGCCAGCAGCTTGGTGGAGTTTAACTCGGATGGCACTGAAGCTTTCTTT.

This clone was detected a few times. Other DNA sequences in this specimen translate into the identical CDR3. The rearrangement joins TRBV9 to TRBJ1-2; D unresolved. The CDR3 spans 13 residues. Germline CDR1 reads SGDLS; CDR2 reads YYNGEE. The V end was cut by 0 bases, the J end by 0 bases, with 3 bases between. CDR3 sequence (DNA): TGTGCCAGCAGCGTAGTGGCTAACTATGGCTACACCTTC. Protein product: CASSVVANYGYTF.

The V call is TRBV4-1, the J call TRBJ2-7; TRBD1 matches 7 bases. Per the germline V gene, CDR1 is MGHRA and CDR2 is YSYEKL. The CDR3 runs to 16 residues. The V gene end was trimmed by 2 bases and the J gene end by 3 bases; junction bases not matched to a gene: 10. The CDR3 sequence: CASSQRLTGKDYEQYF. Here the CDR3 DNA reads TGCGCCAGCAGCCAACGGTTGACAGGGAAGGACTACGAGCAGTACTTC.

The chain couples TRBV28 to TRBJ2-1; D could derive from TRBD1 or TRBD2 (5 bases each). Trimming cost V 7 bases and J 2 bases, with 15 bases left between them. This CDR3 spans 15 amino acids. Per the germline V gene, CDR1 is MDHEN and CDR2 is SYDVKM. The CDR3 protein is CASKDGTVPYNEQFF. Here the CDR3 DNA reads TGTGCCAGCAAAGATGGGACGGTCCCCTACAATGAGCAGTTCTTC.

The chain links TRBV5-6 to TRBJ2-6; tentative D call: TRBD2 (5 bases). Trimming left V 2 bases short and J 2 bases short, with 8 bases between. This CDR3 has 15 residues. Germline lookup yields CDR1 SGHDT and CDR2 YYEEEE. The CDR3 here is CASSFTGTGANVLTF. CDR3 DNA: TGTGCCAGCAGCTTTACGGGAACTGGGGCCAACGTCCTGACTTTC.

The J gene is TRBJ2-7, the V gene TRBV5-1, with 9 bases identical to TRBD2. The CDR3 totals 15 residues. With V trimmed by 4 bases and J by 3 bases, 8 bases remained unmatched. Per the germline V gene, CDR1 is SGHRS and CDR2 is YFSETQ. In DNA, the CDR3 is TGCGCCAGCAGCCAAAGACTAGCGGATTACTACGAGCAGTACTTC. It specifies CASSQRLADYYEQYF.

The genes are TRBV19 and TRBJ1-2; D is uncertain. V lost 3 bases and J lost 6, with 14 bases in between. The length of the CDR3 is 14 residues. Germline V gene sequence: CDR1 LNHDA, CDR2 SQIVND (reference sequence). This chain's CDR3 is CASSMPKTKDGYTF. CDR3 nucleotide sequence: TGTGCCAGTAGTATGCCCAAAACCAAGGATGGCTACACCTTC. The full variable domain, with the rest looked up from reference TRBV19 and TRBJ1-2, is DGGITQSPKYLFRKEGQNVTLSCEQNLNHDAMYWYRQDPGQGLRLIYYSQIVNDFQKGDIAEGYSVSREKKESFPLTVTSAQKNPTAFYLCASSMPKTKDGYTFGSGTRLTVV.

The chain couples TRBV27 to TRBJ2-3; TRBD2 is a possible D gene (6 bases). The V end lost 2 bases, the J end lost 1 base, and 13 bases lay between the germline ends. The CDR3 contains 16 residues. Germline V gene data show CDR1 as MNHEY and CDR2 as SMNVEV (reference sequence). CDR3 residues: CASSLALARGTDTQYF. In nucleotides, the CDR3 is TGTGCCAGCAGTTTAGCTCTAGCGCGGGGCACAGATACGCAGTATTTT.

In regard to this clone: The identical CDR3 is also encoded by other nucleotide sequences in the sample. The chain combines TRBV27 with TRBJ1-2; 9 bases agree with TRBD1. CDR1 is MNHEY, CDR2 SMNVEV, per germline (reference sequence). This CDR3 is 13 amino acids long. The V gene end was trimmed by 6 bases and the J gene end by 4 bases; junction bases not matched to a gene: 3. The CDR3 bases are TGTGCCAGCAGCCTGGACAGGGGCTATGGCTACACCTTC. This gives the protein CASSLDRGYGYTF.

This chain uses TRBV25-1 with TRBJ1-1, with TRBD1 matching over 8 bases. With 4 bases clipped from V and 4 bases from J, the junction kept 2 bases outside the gene matches. The CDR3 covers 13 residues. Germline V lookup: CDR1 MGHDK, CDR2 SYGVNS. Here the CDR3 reads CASSATGGTEAFF. CDR3 DNA: TGTGCCAGCAGTGCCACAGGGGGCACTGAAGCTTTCTTT.

This chain joins TRBV19 and TRBJ1-5, with D hard to call. CDR3 length equals 14 residues. Trimming pared 3 bases from V and 5 bases from J, leaving 11 bases between. Germline V gene sequence: CDR1 LNHDA, CDR2 SQIVND (reference sequence). In nucleotides, the CDR3 is TGTGCCAGTAGTATTCGGGGAGCCGATCAGCCCCAGCATTTT. As protein: CASSIRGADQPQHF.